The rows below give T cell receptor beta chains drawn from one sample of a study of PD-1 blockade in classical Hodgkin lymphoma. Only in-frame clones appear in the TCRdb table, and some are missing; sequencing was by immunoSEQ multiplex PCR. The sample records about 21,000 clones, 80% being singletons. Sequenced material: peripheral blood mononuclear cells (PBMCs), taken before the fourth cycle of nivolumab. The receptors shown here come from a human donor with classical Hodgkin lymphoma. Both conserved end residues are part of each CDR3. A D gene is named only where the DNA matches it firmly. Clone size is not always given. Where it is, it says once, few, many or a class for expanded clones.

>NA|TRBV28|TRBD1|TRBJ2-7
TGTGCCAGCAGTTTTCCGGGACAGGGGGCCCGTGCGTACTTC
CASSFPGQGARAYF
>NA|TRBV2|TRBD1|TRBJ2-1
TGTGCCAGCAGTGAGACGAGAGGGGGCTCTGGCTACAATGAGCAGTTCTTC
CASSETRGGSGYNEQFF
>NA|TRBV5-6|NA|TRBJ2-7
TGTGCCAGCAGCGGGGCGGGGGCAAAGGGCTACGAGCAGTACTTC
CASSGAGAKGYEQYF
>NA|TRBV30|NA|TRBJ1-1
TGTGCCTCCCCGGCCGCTGAAGCTTTCTTT
CASPAAEAFF
>once|TRBV5-1|TRBD1|TRBJ1-3
TGCGCCAGCAGCCGGGACAGGCGTGGAAACACCATATATTTT
CASSRDRRGNTIYF
>NA|TRBV4-1|TRBD1|TRBJ2-2
TGCGCCAGCAGCCAGTTACAGGGGCCCGGGGAGCTGTTTTTT
CASSQLQGPGELFF
>NA|TRBV19|NA|TRBJ2-1
TGTGCCAGTAGGACTCTAACGGGGTCCTACAATGAGCAGTTCTTC
CASRTLTGSYNEQFF
>once|TRBV18|TRBD2|TRBJ2-5
TGTGCCAGCTCACCATTGCGGGGGGCTGTGCGAGAGACCCAGTACTTC
CASSPLRGAVRETQYF
>NA|TRBV7-3|TRBD1|TRBJ2-2
TGTGCCAGCAGCCAGACAGGGGCAGACACCGGGGAGCTGTTTTTT
CASSQTGADTGELFF
>NA|TRBV5-8|NA|TRBJ1-1
TGTGCCAGCAGCTGGGGGGGGACGGTGAACACTGAAGCTTTCTTT
CASSWGGTVNTEAFF
>NA|TRBV27|NA|TRBJ1-2
TGTGCCAGCAGTTTATCCAGGCCCAGGCTCTTAAACTATGGCTACACCTTC
CASSLSRPRLLNYGYTF
>NA|TRBV11-2|NA|TRBJ2-1
TGTGCCAGCAGCCCCAGCGGACCCTACAATGAGCAGTTCTTC
CASSPSGPYNEQFF
>NA|TRBV28|NA|TRBJ2-7
TGTGCCAGCAGTTTCGCAGGGTCGGGAGAGCAGTACTTC
CASSFAGSGEQYF
>NA|TRBV6-1|NA|TRBJ2-2
TGTGCCAGCAGTGAACAGGGTATGGGGGCCACCGGGGAGCTGTTTTTT
CASSEQGMGATGELFF
>NA|TRBV2|NA|TRBJ2-6
TGTGCCAGGAACGTCTTTAGTTCTGGGGCCAACGTCCTGACTTTC
CARNVFSSGANVLTF
>NA|TRBV5-4|TRBD2|TRBJ2-5
TGTGCTAGCAGCCGGACTAGCGGGGGCCGGGGAGAGACCCAGTACTTC
CASSRTSGGRGETQYF
>few|TRBV7-9|NA|TRBJ1-3
TGTGCCAGCAGCGTGACAACTGGAAACACCATATATTTT
CASSVTTGNTIYF
>NA|TRBV5-1|TRBD1|TRBJ2-5
TGCGCCAGCAGCTTGCTGGGGACAGGGGGGACGGAGACCCAGTACTTC
CASSLLGTGGTETQYF
>NA|TRBV29-1|NA|TRBJ1-2
TGCAGCGTTGAAGATAACGGCTACACCTTC
CSVEDNGYTF
>NA|TRBV27|TRBD1|TRBJ2-1
TGTGCCAGCAGTGACCGGGACAGATACAATGAGCAGTTCTTC
CASSDRDRYNEQFF
>NA|TRBV11-2|NA|TRBJ2-3
TGTGCCAGCAGACAAGGGCAGGTATTGGATTTT
CASRQGQVLDF
>NA|TRBV23-1|NA|TRBJ2-1
TGCGCCAGCAGTAGGGGCAATGAGCAGTTCTTC
CASSRGNEQFF
>few|TRBV6-6|TRBD2|TRBJ2-4
TGTGCCAGCAGCTCCCCTCGCGGGACTAGAAACATTCAGTACTTC
CASSSPRGTRNIQYF
>few|TRBV5-1|NA|TRBJ2-7
TGCGCCAGCAGCTTGGGGTCGGGAAGCTCCTACGAGCAGTACTTC
CASSLGSGSSYEQYF
>NA|TRBV11-3|NA|TRBJ2-7
TGTGCCAGCAGCTCAGGCCCCTCCGGGTCCTACGAGCAGTACTTC
CASSSGPSGSYEQYF
>NA|TRBV9|NA|TRBJ2-7
TGTGCCAGCAGCCTAAGGGGGGGGTCCGAGCAGTACTTC
CASSLRGGSEQYF
>NA|TRBV5-1|NA|TRBJ2-3
TGCGCCAGCATCTCGGGGCAGACAAGCACAGATACGCAGTATTTT
CASISGQTSTDTQYF
>NA|TRBV2|NA|TRBJ2-3
TGTGCCAGCAGTCTCTACCGAGATACGCAGTATTTT
CASSLYRDTQYF
>medium-sized|TRBV30|NA|TRBJ1-1
TGTGCCTGGAGCACAGGGATTCAGAACACTGAAGCTTTCTTT
CAWSTGIQNTEAFF
>NA|TRBV7-3|NA|TRBJ2-2
TGTGCCAGCAGCCCTCGTCTGGGGGAGCTGTTTTTT
CASSPRLGELFF
>NA|TRBV25-1|NA|TRBJ1-6
TGTGCCAGCAGTTTGGGTACAAATTCACCCCTCCACTTT
CASSLGTNSPLHF
>few|TRBV2|NA|TRBJ1-2
TGTGCCAGCATTGGATCAGGGGTTGGCTACACCTTC
CASIGSGVGYTF
>NA|TRBV2|TRBD1|TRBJ1-4
TGTGCCAGCAACAGGGGGCGTGGGTCTAATGAAAAACTGTTTTTT
CASNRGRGSNEKLFF
>NA|TRBV28|NA|TRBJ1-1
TGTGCCAGCAGTTCCGGAGACAGAACGAACACTGAAGCTTTCTTT
CASSSGDRTNTEAFF
>NA|TRBV28|NA|TRBJ1-5
TGTGCCAGCAGTTTAGGGGTTACAAGCGATCAGCCCCAGCATTTT
CASSLGVTSDQPQHF
>NA|TRBV5-8|NA|TRBJ1-1
TGTGCCAGCAGCTTGGCCATAGGGGGATTCACTGAAGCTTTCTTT
CASSLAIGGFTEAFF
>NA|TRBV13|NA|TRBJ1-1
TGTGCCAGCAGCAGCTGGGAGGGGGGTGCTGAAGCTTTCTTT
CASSSWEGGAEAFF
>once|TRBV27|TRBD1|TRBJ2-1
TGTGCCAGCAGCGAGCCTCGGGACAGGGTGACGTTCTTC
CASSEPRDRVTFF
>NA|TRBV2|TRBD1|TRBJ2-5
TGTGCCAGGATCCGGGACAGGGGGGCAGAGACCCAGTACTTC
CARIRDRGAETQYF
>NA|TRBV9|TRBD1|TRBJ1-6
TGTGCCAGCAGCTCCCGAGGGGACAGAAATTCACCCCTCCACTTT
CASSSRGDRNSPLHF
>NA|TRBV5-4|TRBD1|TRBJ2-5
TGTGCCAGCAGCTACCGACAGGGCCAAGAGACCCAGTACTTC
CASSYRQGQETQYF
>NA|TRBV10-1|NA|TRBJ2-3
TGCGCCAGCAGCTACGGGACGCGAAATACGCAGTATTTT
CASSYGTRNTQYF
>once|TRBV7-9|TRBD1|TRBJ2-7
TGTGCCAGCAGCCAAGGGGGACAGACCTACGAGCAGTACTTC
CASSQGGQTYEQYF
>NA|TRBV7-3|TRBD2|TRBJ2-2
TGTGCCAGCAGCAAACCGGGACTAGCGGGAGAGGCCGGGGAGCTGTTTTTT
CASSKPGLAGEAGELFF
>NA|TRBV10-3|TRBD2|TRBJ2-3
TGTGCCATCAGTGGATCTCCGGGGGGGGCCACAGATACGCAGTATTTT
CAISGSPGGATDTQYF
>once|TRBV4-2|NA|TRBJ2-1
TGTGCCAGCAGCCCGGCAGATTACAATGAGCAGTTCTTC
CASSPADYNEQFF
>NA|TRBV19|NA|TRBJ2-5
TGTGCCAGTAGTGAATGGCTAGAAGAGACCCAGTACTTC
CASSEWLEETQYF
>NA|TRBV18|NA|TRBJ2-5
TGTGCCAGCTCACGGAACTCGGGTCAAGAGACCCAGTACTTC
CASSRNSGQETQYF
>NA|TRBV2|NA|TRBJ2-5
TGTGCCAGCAGACCCCAAAGACTAGCTGGGGACATCCAAGAGACCCAGTACTTC
CASRPQRLAGDIQETQYF
>NA|TRBV2|NA|TRBJ2-3
TGTGCCAGCAGTGAAGCTCGAGCAGATACGCAGTATTTT
CASSEARADTQYF
>NA|TRBV5-4|NA|TRBJ2-2
TGTGCCAGCAGCTCTACTGGAGGGGGGGCCTCGACCGGGGAGCTGTTTTTT
CASSSTGGGASTGELFF
>NA|TRBV28|TRBD2|TRBJ2-7
TGTGCCAGCATTCCCGGACTAGCGGGAGAAAGCGACGAGCAGTACTTC
CASIPGLAGESDEQYF